The text below deals with one T cell receptor (beta chain). This record comes from a study of cytomegalovirus exposure and HLA in healthy donors. Germline loops: CDR1 SQVTM, CDR2 ANQGSEA. The CDR3 spans 13 residues. Trimming left V 2 bases short and J 2 bases short, with 7 bases between. Assay used: immunoSEQ multiplex PCR; TCRdb lists only in-frame clones, some missing. This table has a few hundred thousand clones, around four fifths appearing once. Sequenced material: PBMCs. The clonotype was recovered from a woman aged 25 to 39 in good health and CMV-seropositive. The genes are TRBV29-1 and TRBJ1-5; D perhaps matches TRBD1 (5 bases). DNA for the CDR3: TGCAGCGTTGAATTAGGGGGCAATCAGCCCCAGCATTTT. This encodes CSVELGGNQPQHF. The full variable domain, rest sourced from reference TRBV29-1 and TRBJ1-5, is SAVISQKPSRDICQRGTSLTIQCQVDSQVTMMFWYRQQPGQSLTLIATANQGSEATYESGFVIDKFPISRPNLTFSTLTVSNMSPEDSSIYLCSVELGGNQPQHFGDGTRLSIL.